The sequence of this T cell receptor (beta chain) was determined in a study of T-cell reconstitution after alpha-beta-depleted transplantation in children. The CDR3 runs to 14 residues. The germline gives CDR1 SGDLS, CDR2 YYNGEE. V lost 0 bases and J 4 bases, leaving 7 bases between the germline ends. A library of TCRbeta sequences, prepared with unique molecular identifiers, was generated. From the PCR reads, TCRdb called clonotypes with MiXCR, one entry per CDR3 protein. The sample yields around 380,000 distinct CDR3 sequences, 11% seen once. In this sample, this clonotype turned up a few times. The source was PBMCs from the stem cell graft donor, collected from the stem cell graft. V usage is TRBV9 and J usage is TRBJ2-2; D gene uncertain. This receptor was taken from a human donor who donated a stem cell graft to a child with acute myeloid leukemia. As DNA, the CDR3 is TGTGCCAGCAGCGTAGGGCGGAGCACCGGGGAGCTGTTTTTT. As protein: CASSVGRSTGELFF.